A single sample is the source of the 6 T cell receptor beta chains below, sequenced in a study of CD8 T cells in Susac syndrome. Random hexamers were used to reverse transcribe the RNA input (roughly 0.5 to 1 ug). Each CDR3 protein is one row after TCRdb ran MiXCR on the immunoSEQ multiplex PCR reads. Of 100,000 to 150,000 distinct CDR3 sequences listed, about 95% are singletons. The sequencing sample was made of CD4+ T cells from PBMCs. Source of these receptors: a human donor in good health.

The chain employs TRBV20-1 and TRBJ1-2; 8 bases agree with TRBD1. V lost 6 bases to trimming and J lost 8 bases; unmatched junction nucleotides: 14. The germline gives CDR1 DFQATT, CDR2 SNEGSKA (reference sequence). This CDR3 is built from 14 residues. The DNA for the CDR3 is TGCAGTGCCCAAGGGACAGGAGGTTCTCAGGGCTACACCTTC. Translation: CSAQGTGGSQGYTF.

This chain uses TRBV3-1 with TRBJ2-5; the D is unclear. The V and J ends lost 0 bases and 2 bases respectively, with 10 bases between them. The germline CDR1 and CDR2 sequences are LGHDT and YNNKEL (reference sequence). The CDR3 spans 15 residues. CDR3 coding DNA: TGTGCCAGCAGCCAAGAAATGGGCTCACAAGAGACCCAGTACTTC. As protein: CASSQEMGSQETQYF.

The chain combines TRBV29-1 with TRBJ1-1, with TRBD1 as a possible D gene (5 bases). CDR1 SQVTM and CDR2 ANQGSEA come from the germline V gene. V lost 4 bases, J lost 5 bases, and 17 bases lay in between. The CDR3 covers 14 residues. CDR3 DNA sequence: TGCAGCGTTGGACAACAGGTTCTTGAAACTGAAGCTTTCTTT. Encoded protein: CSVGQQVLETEAFF. The full variable domain, rest sourced from reference TRBV29-1 and TRBJ1-1, is SAVISQKPSRDICQRGTSLTIQCQVDSQVTMMFWYRQQPGQSLTLIATANQGSEATYESGFVIDKFPISRPNLTFSTLTVSNMSPEDSSIYLCSVGQQVLETEAFFGQGTRLTVV.

The gene calls are TRBV2 and TRBJ2-7; possible D gene TRBD2, 5 bases. Germline CDR1 reads SNHLY; CDR2 reads FYNNEI. The germline V and J ends were trimmed by 8 bases and 4 bases, with 15 bases remaining between them. The CDR3 loop spans 13 amino acids. The DNA of the CDR3 is TGTGCCAGCCGGGGATGGCGAATTTACGAGCAGTACTTC. Amino acid sequence: CASRGWRIYEQYF. Complete variable domain (other parts from reference TRBV2 and TRBJ2-7): EPEVTQTPSHQVTQMGQEVILRCVPISNHLYFYWYRQILGQKVEFLVSFYNNEISEKSEIFDDQFSVERPDGSNFTLKIRSTKLEDSAMYFCASRGWRIYEQYFGPGTRLTVT.

This clonotype was seen a single time. As DNA, the CDR3 is TGTGCCAGCAGCCAAGTAAACAGTGGTACGCAGTATTTT. This sequence encodes CASSQVNSGTQYF. This rearrangement joins TRBV14 to TRBJ2-3; D gene uncertain. This CDR3 region has 13 residues. V was trimmed by 1 base and J by 8 bases, leaving 10 bases between them. CDR1 and CDR2 (germline): SGHDN, FVKESK.

This chain links TRBV19 with TRBJ2-2; 9 positions match TRBD2. The CDR3 has 15 residues. Trimming removed 9 bases from V and 3 bases from J; junction bases left unmatched: 8. Looked up from germline, CDR1 is LNHDA and CDR2 is SQIVND (reference sequence). CDR3 region: CASRLAGSYTGELFF. CDR3 coding DNA: TGTGCCAGCCGGCTAGCGGGAAGCTACACCGGGGAGCTGTTTTTT.